Presented here are 3 T cell receptor beta chains from one specimen sequenced in a study of T cell responses to AZD1222 COVID-19 vaccine. The data were produced by immunoSEQ multiplex PCR, yet TCRdb's version contains in-frame clones alone and is incomplete. The sample yields 150,000 to 200,000 clones, almost 90% seen once. The material was peripheral blood, obtained on day 0 of AZD1222 vaccination. Receptors were obtained from an adult in good health.

The rearrangement links TRBV18 to TRBJ2-7; 7 positions match TRBD1. The CDR3 covers 13 residues. Germline lookup yields CDR1 KGHSH and CDR2 LQKENI. The trim removed 3 bases at V and 9 bases at J, leaving 8 bases unmatched. The chain's CDR3 is CASSPDGQAAQYF. The CDR3 coding sequence is TGTGCCAGCTCACCTGATGGACAGGCCGCGCAGTACTTC.

This CDR3 reads CASSPSTGFSNQPQHF. The DNA for the CDR3 is TGTGCCAGCAGTCCATCGACAGGGTTTAGCAATCAGCCCCAGCATTTT. The chain links TRBV27 to TRBJ1-5; TRBD1 matches at 7 bases. With 5 bases clipped from V and 0 bases from J, the junction kept 7 bases outside the gene matches. The CDR3 has 16 residues. The germline V gene has CDR1 MNHEY and CDR2 SMNVEV (reference sequence).

V is TRBV7-9 and J is TRBJ1-6, with D possibly TRBD1 on 6 matching bases. Per germline, CDR1 SEHNR and CDR2 FQNEAQ (reference sequence). The CDR3 extends over 17 amino acids. With 1 base removed from V and 7 bases from J, the gap between germline ends came to 17 bases. CDR3: CASSLDTPQGWNSPLHF. In DNA, the CDR3 is TGTGCCAGCAGCTTAGACACCCCTCAGGGGTGGAATTCACCCCTCCACTTT.